This TCR beta chain was sequenced in a study of shared clonotypes between healthy human individuals. Study-wide results and caveats: Compared with clonotypes that all four donors shared, non-shared clonotypes had lower generation probabilities.

Sequencing used immunoSEQ multiplex PCR; TCRdb keeps in-frame clones, though not all of them. The sample records about 2.4 million clones, roughly 93% being singletons. Only one count was recorded for this clone. Antigen unknown. CD4+ cells were split into CD45RA+ naive and CD45RA-negative memory subsets. CDR1 is MGHRA and CDR2 is YSYEKL in the germline V gene. The V gene lost 5 bases and the J gene lost 0 bases, with 10 bases spanning the gap. The CDR3 length is 15 residues. The clonotype was recovered from a man younger than 35 in good health. Some clones in this sample may be carry-over from other donors' samples. This chain connects TRBV4-1 to TRBJ1-4; unclear D gene. Sequencing was done on a sample of naive CD4+ T cells from PBMCs. Subset described: CD45RA+ positively selected. This chain's CDR3 is CASSSDRTTNEKLFF. CDR3 DNA: TGCGCCAGCAGCTCCGACCGGACAACTAATGAAAAACTGTTTTTT.